The sample holds one count of the clone carrying this T cell receptor beta chain. The data are from a study of blood T cell repertoires in COVID-19. Whole-study context: The cDNA or gDNA used as material had been derived from T cells, B-cell-depleted T cells, or PBMCs.

This table comes from immunoSEQ multiplex PCR, and its TCRdb copy is limited to in-frame clones, with some not included. The profile covers more than 45,000 clones, with around 85% appearing a single time and 5% to 7% taken by the ten largest. CDR1 is LGHNA and CDR2 is YSLEER in the germline V gene. The CDR3 consists of 14 residues. V was pared by 0 bases and J by 4 bases, with 9 bases between. The J gene is TRBJ1-2, the V gene TRBV4-3; D not certain. Sequenced material: peripheral blood. The receptor was derived from a woman in her sixties or seventies with acute or convalescent COVID-19. The CDR3 coding sequence is TGCGCCAGCAGCCAAGATAGTCACCTCTATGGCTACACCTTC. This translates into CASSQDSHLYGYTF.